Sequencing of this T cell receptor (beta chain) was carried out in a study of CD8+CD57+ T cells in acquired aplastic anemia. The overall study: CD4+ and CD8+ cells, once sorted, gave DNA averaging approximately 3 ug. Study-wide points: The number of CD8+ CDR3 sequences shared by patients and controls was twenty-nine.

Patients sequenced had flow cytometry evidence of CD8+CD57+ cell expansion. This clonotype was detected ten times or more. What it binds is unknown. For CDR3 and TCR beta VDJ profiling, genomic DNA was the template used. TCRdb independently ran MiXCR on the reads; one entry per CDR3 protein. The repertoire has under 500,000 distinct CDR3 sequences, approximately 32% of them found once; the top ten carry 0.7% to 1%. The CDR3 spans 15 residues. Per germline, CDR1 LNHDA and CDR2 SQIVND (reference sequence). Trimming left V 7 bases short and J 1 base short, with 14 bases between. The chain has TRBV19 and TRBJ1-5; D gene ambiguous. Sequencing was done on a sample of sorted CD4+, CD8+, or CD8+CD57+ T cells (not recorded which) from PBMCs. This TCR came from a human donor with aplastic anemia. CDR3 sequence (DNA): TGTGCCAGTATCGAATCCCCAGCAAGCAATCAGCCCCAGCATTTT. This codes for CASIESPASNQPQHF. Complete variable domain (other parts from reference TRBV19 and TRBJ1-5): DGGITQSPKYLFRKEGQNVTLSCEQNLNHDAMYWYRQDPGQGLRLIYYSQIVNDFQKGDIAEGYSVSREKKESFPLTVTSAQKNPTAFYLCASIESPASNQPQHFGDGTRLSIL.